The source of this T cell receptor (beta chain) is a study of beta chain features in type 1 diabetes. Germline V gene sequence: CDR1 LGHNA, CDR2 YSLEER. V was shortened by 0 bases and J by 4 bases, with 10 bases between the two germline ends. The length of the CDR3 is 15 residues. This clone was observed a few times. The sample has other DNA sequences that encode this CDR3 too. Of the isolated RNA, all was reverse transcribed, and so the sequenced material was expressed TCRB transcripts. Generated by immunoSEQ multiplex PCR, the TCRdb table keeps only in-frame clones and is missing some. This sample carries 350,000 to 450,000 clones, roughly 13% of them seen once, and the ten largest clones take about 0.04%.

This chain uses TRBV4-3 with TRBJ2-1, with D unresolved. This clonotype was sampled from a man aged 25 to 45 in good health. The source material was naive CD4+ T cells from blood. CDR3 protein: CASSQDNGPYNEQFF. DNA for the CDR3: TGCGCCAGCAGCCAAGATAACGGACCTTACAATGAGCAGTTCTTC.